The 7 T cell receptor beta chains given below trace back to one sample, sequenced in a study of response to subunit inactivated influenza vaccine. TCRdb ran MiXCR on the RT-PCR reads and lists one entry per CDR3 protein. This table has roughly 460,000 distinct CDR3 sequences, roughly 9.7% appearing once. Sequences were derived from PBMCs from blood, sampled roughly 6 weeks after vaccination. The receptors were sampled from a man aged 45-60 years who received an inactivated influenza vaccine.

This clonotype was picked up a small number of times. The rearrangement joins TRBV20-1 to TRBJ2-7, with TRBD1 matching 7 bases. V was clipped by 3 bases and J by 2 bases; unmatched bases: 16. Germline V gene sequence: CDR1 DFQATT, CDR2 SNEGSKA (reference sequence). The CDR3 consists of 17 residues. The CDR3 DNA reads TGCAGTGCTAGGGGTGAGGGGGCAGGCCCATATACCTACGAGCAGTACTTC. Translation gives CSARGEGAGPYTYEQYF.

This clonotype was counted between two and nine times. CDR3 bases: TGTGCCAGCAGCTTGTCAGGGGTGAAGGTGGTTCGCAATCAGCCCCAGCATTTT. Protein product: CASSLSGVKVVRNQPQHF. This chain joins TRBV5-6 and TRBJ1-5; D might be TRBD1 (6 bases). Trimming pared 1 base from V and 2 bases from J, leaving 19 bases between. The CDR3 spans 18 residues. Germline CDR1 reads SGHDT; CDR2 reads YYEEEE.

This chain connects TRBV4-2 to TRBJ2-1; TRBD1 matches 11 bases. This CDR3 spans 13 amino acids. The J segment lost 6 bases and the V segment lost 6 bases, leaving 1 base of the junction unmatched. CDR1 and CDR2 (germline): LGHNA, YNFKEQ. The CDR3 DNA follows: TGTGCCAGCAGGGGGACAGGGGGCAATGAGCAGTTCTTC. The encoded protein is CASRGTGGNEQFF.

This clonotype occurred a few times. This chain joins TRBV20-1 and TRBJ2-7, with 10 bases aligning to TRBD2. Germline values: CDR1 DFQATT, CDR2 SNEGSKA (reference sequence). The CDR3 totals 14 residues. The ends lost 1 base at V and 7 bases at J; junction bases unmatched: 7. As DNA, the CDR3 is TGCAGTGCTAGAGTGCTAGCGGGGGCGGGAGAGCAGTACTTC. Translating gives CSARVLAGAGEQYF.

This clonotype was seen only a few times. V is TRBV27 and J is TRBJ1-6; D is ambiguous. Germline CDR1 and CDR2: MNHEY and SMNVEV (reference sequence). V lost 6 bases to trimming and J lost 8 bases, with 14 bases between them. The CDR3 spans 14 residues. The CDR3 bases are TGTGCCAGCAGCCACCGCCGTGGGGATTCACCCCTCCACTTT. Its protein product is CASSHRRGDSPLHF.

This clonotype was observed at least ten times. The chain joins TRBV11-3 to TRBJ2-7; D remains unclear. CDR3 length: 14 residues. The germline V and J ends were trimmed by 1 base and 5 bases, with 12 bases remaining between them. Per germline, CDR1 SGHNT and CDR2 YENEEA. CDR3 coding DNA: TGTGCCAGCAGCTTAGGATATGAGTCTGACGAGCAGTACTTC. Its protein product is CASSLGYESDEQYF.

V usage is TRBV4-3 and J usage is TRBJ2-1, with D maybe TRBD2 (5 bases). The V gene's germline CDR1 is LGHNA and CDR2 YSLEER. The CDR3 consists of 15 residues. Trimming removed 0 bases from V and 3 bases from J, with 9 bases in between. The CDR3 sequence is CASSQDSTSYNEQFF. CDR3 nucleotides: TGCGCCAGCAGCCAAGATTCTACTAGCTACAATGAGCAGTTCTTC.